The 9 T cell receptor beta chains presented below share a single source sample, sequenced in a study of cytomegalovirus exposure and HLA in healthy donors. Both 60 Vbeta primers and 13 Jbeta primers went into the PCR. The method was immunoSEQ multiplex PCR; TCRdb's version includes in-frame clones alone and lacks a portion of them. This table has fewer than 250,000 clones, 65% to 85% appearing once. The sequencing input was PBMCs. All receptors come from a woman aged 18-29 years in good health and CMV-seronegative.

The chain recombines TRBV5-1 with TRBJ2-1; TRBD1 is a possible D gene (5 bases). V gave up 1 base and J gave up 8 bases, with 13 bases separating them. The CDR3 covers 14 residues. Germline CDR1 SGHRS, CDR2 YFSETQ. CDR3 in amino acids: CASSLSAGMDEQFF. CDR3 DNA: TGCGCCAGCAGCTTGTCGGCAGGGATGGATGAGCAGTTCTTC.

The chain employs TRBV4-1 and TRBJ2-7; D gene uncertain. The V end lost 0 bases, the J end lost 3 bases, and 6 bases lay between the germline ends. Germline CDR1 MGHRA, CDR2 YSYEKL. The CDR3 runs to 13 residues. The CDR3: CASSQDPVYEQYF. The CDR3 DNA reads TGCGCCAGCAGCCAAGATCCCGTCTACGAGCAGTACTTC.

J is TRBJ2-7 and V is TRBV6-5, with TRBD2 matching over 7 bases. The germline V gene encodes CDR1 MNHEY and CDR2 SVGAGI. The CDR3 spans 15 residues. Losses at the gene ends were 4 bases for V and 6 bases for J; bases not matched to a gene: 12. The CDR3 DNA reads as TGTGCCAGCAGTTTAACGGTGCGGGGGACTCGCGAGCAGTACTTC. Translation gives CASSLTVRGTREQYF.

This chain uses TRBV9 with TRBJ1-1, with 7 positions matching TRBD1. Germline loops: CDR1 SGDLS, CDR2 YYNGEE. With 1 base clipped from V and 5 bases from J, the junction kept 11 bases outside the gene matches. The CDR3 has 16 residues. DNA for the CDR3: TGTGCCAGCAGCGTATTCCCCCGGGCAGGGGGTACTGAAGCTTTCTTT. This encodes CASSVFPRAGGTEAFF.

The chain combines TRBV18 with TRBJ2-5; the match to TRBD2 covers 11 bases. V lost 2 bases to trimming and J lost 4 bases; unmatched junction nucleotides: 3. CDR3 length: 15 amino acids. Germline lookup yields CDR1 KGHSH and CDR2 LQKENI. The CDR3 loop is CASSPTLAGGETQYF. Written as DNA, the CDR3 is TGTGCCAGCTCACCAACGCTAGCGGGGGGAGAGACCCAGTACTTC. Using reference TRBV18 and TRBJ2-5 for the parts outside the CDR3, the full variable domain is NAGVMQNPRHLVRRRGQEARLRCSPMKGHSHVYWYRQLPEEGLKFMVYLQKENIIDESGMPKERFSAEFPKEGPSILRIQQVVRGDSAAYFCASSPTLAGGETQYFGPGTRLLVL.

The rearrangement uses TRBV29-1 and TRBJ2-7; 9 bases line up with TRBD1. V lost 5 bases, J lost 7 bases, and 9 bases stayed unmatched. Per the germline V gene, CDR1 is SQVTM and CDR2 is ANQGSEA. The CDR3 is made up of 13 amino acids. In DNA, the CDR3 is TGCAGCGTTCTGACAGGGGGAGGTGAGGAGCAGTACTTC. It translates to CSVLTGGGEEQYF.

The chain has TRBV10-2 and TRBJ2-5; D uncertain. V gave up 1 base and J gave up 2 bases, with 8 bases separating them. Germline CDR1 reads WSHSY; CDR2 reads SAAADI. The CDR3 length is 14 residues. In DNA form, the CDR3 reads TGCGCCAGCAGTGAGTATACGCAGCAAGAGACCCAGTACTTC. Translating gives CASSEYTQQETQYF.

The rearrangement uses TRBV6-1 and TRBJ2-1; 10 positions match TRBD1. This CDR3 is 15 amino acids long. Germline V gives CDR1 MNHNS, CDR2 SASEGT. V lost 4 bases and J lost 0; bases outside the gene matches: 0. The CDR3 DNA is TGTGCCAGCAGTGGGACAGGGGGCTCCTACAATGAGCAGTTCTTC. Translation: CASSGTGGSYNEQFF.

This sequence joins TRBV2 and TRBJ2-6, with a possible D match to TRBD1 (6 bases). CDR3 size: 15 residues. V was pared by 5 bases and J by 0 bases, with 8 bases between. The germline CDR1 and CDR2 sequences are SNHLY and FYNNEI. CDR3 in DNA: TGTGCCAGCAGTCGACAGGTCTCTGGGGCCAACGTCCTGACTTTC. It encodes CASSRQVSGANVLTF.